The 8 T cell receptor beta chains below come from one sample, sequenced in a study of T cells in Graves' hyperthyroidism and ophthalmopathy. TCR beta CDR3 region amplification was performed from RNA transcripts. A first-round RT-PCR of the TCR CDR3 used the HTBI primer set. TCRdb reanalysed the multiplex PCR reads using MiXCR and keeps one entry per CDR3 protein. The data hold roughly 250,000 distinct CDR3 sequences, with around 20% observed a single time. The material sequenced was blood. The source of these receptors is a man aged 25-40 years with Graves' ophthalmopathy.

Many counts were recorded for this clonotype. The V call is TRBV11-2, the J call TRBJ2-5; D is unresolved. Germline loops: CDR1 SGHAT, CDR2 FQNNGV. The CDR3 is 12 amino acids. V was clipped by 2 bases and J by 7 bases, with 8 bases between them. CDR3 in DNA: TGTGCCAGCAGCTTATCACCGGGGACCCAGTACTTC. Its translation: CASSLSPGTQYF.

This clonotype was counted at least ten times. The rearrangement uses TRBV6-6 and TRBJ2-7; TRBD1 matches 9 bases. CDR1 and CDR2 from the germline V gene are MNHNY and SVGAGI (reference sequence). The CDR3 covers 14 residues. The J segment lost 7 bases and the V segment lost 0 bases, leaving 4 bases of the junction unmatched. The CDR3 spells CASSYSRTGVEQYF. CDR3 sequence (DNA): TGTGCCAGCAGTTACTCGCGGACAGGGGTTGAGCAGTACTTC.

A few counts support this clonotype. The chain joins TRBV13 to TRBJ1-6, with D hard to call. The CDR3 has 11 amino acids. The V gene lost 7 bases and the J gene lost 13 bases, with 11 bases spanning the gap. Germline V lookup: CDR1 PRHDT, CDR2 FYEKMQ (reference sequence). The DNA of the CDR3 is TGTGCCAGCACCCTAGGTCTTCCCCTCCACTTT. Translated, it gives CASTLGLPLHF.

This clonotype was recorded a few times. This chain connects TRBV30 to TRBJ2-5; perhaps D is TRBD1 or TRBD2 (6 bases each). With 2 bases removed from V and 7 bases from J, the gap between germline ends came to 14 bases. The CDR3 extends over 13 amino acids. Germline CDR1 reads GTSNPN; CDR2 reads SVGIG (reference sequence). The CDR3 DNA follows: TGTGCCTGGAGTAGGGGTGAGGGGGGGACCCAGTACTTC. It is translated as CAWSRGEGGTQYF. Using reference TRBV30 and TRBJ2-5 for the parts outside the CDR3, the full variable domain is SQTIHQWPATLVQPVGSPLSLECTVEGTSNPNLYWYRQAAGRGLQLLFYSVGIGQISSEVPQNLSASRPQDRQFILSSKKLLLSDSGFYLCAWSRGEGGTQYFGPGTRLLVL.

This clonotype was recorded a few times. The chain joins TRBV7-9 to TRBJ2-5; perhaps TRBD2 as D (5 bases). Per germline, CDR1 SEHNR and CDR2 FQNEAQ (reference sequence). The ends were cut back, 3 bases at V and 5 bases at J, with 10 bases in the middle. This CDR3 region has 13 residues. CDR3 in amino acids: CASSFSRGETQYF. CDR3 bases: TGTGCCAGCAGCTTTTCACGCGGGGAGACCCAGTACTTC.

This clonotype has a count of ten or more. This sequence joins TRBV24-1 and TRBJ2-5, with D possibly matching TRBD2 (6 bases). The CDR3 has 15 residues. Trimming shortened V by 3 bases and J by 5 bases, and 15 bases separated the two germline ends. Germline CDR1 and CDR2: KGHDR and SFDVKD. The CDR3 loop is CATSDRILSGETQYF. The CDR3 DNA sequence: TGTGCCACCAGTGATCGCATCCTAAGCGGGGAGACCCAGTACTTC.

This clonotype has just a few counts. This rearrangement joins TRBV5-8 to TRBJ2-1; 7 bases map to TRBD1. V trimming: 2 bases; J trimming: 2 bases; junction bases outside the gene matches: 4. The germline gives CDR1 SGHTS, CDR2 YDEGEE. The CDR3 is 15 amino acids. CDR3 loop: CASSLRGQPYNEQFF. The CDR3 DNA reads TGTGCCAGCAGCTTAAGGGGACAGCCCTACAATGAGCAGTTCTTC.

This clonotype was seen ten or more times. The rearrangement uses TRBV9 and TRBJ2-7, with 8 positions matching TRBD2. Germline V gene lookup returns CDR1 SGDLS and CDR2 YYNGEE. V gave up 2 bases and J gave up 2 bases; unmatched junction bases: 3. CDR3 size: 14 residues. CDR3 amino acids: CASSVSSGTYEQYF. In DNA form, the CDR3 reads TGTGCCAGCAGCGTCAGTAGCGGGACCTACGAGCAGTACTTC.